This T cell receptor (beta chain) was recorded in a study of response to subunit inactivated influenza vaccine. This CDR3 has 16 residues. The germline CDR1 and CDR2 sequences are MNHEY and SVGEGT. J lost 7 bases, V lost 7 bases, and 16 bases had no gene match. TCRdb independently ran MiXCR on the RT-PCR reads; one entry per CDR3 protein. The sample carries roughly 500,000 distinct CDR3 sequences, roughly 25% recorded once. This same sample was also part of a study on T cells expressing NK-cell markers. That work contributes: TCR beta cDNA was made by 5'RACE template switching with UMIs. Sequencing covered eight donors, seven HCMV-seropositive and one seronegative. More than 5 donors had dominant NKG2C+ clonotypes that comprised roughly 1.0-7.0% of their CD8+ T cells. One observes that, in several donors, these clonotypes were also the leading ones within the CD3+CD56-NKG2C+ fraction.

The chain recombines TRBV6-2 or TRBV6-3 with TRBJ2-3, with 8 bases fitting TRBD2. The sequence derives from a man aged 45 to 65 who received an inactivated influenza vaccine. The sample in question was CD4+ T cells sorted from PBMCs, obtained 11 to 12 days after vaccination. CDR3 DNA sequence: TGTGCCAGCACTTTCGAAAGAGTAGCGGGAACAAATACGCAGTATTTT. Translation gives CASTFERVAGTNTQYF.